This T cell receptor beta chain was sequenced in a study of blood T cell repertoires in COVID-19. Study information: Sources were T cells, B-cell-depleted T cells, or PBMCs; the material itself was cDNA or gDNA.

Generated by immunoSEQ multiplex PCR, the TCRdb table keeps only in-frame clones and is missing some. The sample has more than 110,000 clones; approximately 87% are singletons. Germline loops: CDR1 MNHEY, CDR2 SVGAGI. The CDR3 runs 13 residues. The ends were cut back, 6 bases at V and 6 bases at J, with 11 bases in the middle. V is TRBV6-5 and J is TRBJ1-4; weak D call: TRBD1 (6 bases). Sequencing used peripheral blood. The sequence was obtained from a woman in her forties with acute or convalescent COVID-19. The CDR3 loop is CASSRGPDEKLFF. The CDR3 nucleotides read TGTGCCAGCAGCAGGGGTCCTGATGAAAAACTGTTTTTT.